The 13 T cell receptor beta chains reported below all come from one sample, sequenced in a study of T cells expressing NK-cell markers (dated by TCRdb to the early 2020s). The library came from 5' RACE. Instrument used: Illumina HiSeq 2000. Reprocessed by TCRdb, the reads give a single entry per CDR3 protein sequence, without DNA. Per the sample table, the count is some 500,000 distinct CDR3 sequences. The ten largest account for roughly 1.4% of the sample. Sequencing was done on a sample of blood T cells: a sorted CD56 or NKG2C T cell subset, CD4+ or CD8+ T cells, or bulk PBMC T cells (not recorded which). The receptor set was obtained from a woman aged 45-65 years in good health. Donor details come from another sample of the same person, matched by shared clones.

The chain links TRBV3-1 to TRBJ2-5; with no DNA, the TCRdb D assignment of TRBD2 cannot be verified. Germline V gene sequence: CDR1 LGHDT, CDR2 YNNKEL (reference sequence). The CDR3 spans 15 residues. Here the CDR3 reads CASSLKGGIAETQYF.

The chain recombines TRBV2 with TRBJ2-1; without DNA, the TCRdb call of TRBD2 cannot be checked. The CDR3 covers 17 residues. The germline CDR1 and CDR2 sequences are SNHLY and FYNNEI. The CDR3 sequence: CASSGGLVSVSYNEQFF.

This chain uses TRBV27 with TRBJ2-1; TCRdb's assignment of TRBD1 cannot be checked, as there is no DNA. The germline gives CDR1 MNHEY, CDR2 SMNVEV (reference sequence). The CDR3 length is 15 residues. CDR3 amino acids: CASSSTGGRFDEQFF.

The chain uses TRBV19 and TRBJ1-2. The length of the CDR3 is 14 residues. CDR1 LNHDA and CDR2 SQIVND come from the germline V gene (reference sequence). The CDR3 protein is CASMDGGPPYGYTF.

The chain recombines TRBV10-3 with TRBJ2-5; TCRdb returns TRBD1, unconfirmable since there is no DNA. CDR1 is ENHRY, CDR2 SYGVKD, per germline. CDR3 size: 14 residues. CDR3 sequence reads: CAISETGGAGTQYF.

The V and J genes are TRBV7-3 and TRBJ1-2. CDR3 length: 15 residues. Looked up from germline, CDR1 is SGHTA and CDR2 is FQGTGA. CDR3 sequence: CASSPGSQANYGYTF.

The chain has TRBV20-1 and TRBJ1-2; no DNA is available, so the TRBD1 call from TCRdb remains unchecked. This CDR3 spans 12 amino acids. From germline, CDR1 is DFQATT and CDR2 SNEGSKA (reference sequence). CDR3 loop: CSARGGTNGYTF.

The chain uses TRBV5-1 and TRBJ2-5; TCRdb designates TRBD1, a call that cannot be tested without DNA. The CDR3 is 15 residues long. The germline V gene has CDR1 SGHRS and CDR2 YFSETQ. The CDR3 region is CASQAEDTYQETQYF.

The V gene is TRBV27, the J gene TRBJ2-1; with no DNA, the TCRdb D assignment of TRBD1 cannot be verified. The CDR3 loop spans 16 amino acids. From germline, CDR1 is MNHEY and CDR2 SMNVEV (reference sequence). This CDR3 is CASSLRGTGGITEQFF.

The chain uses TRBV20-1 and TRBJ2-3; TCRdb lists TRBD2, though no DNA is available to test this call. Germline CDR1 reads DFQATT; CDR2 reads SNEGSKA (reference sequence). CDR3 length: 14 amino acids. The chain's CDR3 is CSARRRGTTDTQYF.

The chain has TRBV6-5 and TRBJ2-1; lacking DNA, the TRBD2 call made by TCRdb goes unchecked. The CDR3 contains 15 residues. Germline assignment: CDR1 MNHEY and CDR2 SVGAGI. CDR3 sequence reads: CASSRPGLANNEQFF.

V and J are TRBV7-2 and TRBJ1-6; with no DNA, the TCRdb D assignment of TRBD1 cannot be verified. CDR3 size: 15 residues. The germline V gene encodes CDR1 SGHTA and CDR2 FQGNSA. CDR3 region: CASSLGQTSNSPLHF.

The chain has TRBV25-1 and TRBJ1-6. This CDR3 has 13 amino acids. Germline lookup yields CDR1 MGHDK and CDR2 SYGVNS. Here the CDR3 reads CATTSSYNSPLHF. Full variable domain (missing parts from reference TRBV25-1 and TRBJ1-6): EADIYQTPRYLVIGTGKKITLECSQTMGHDKMYWYQQDPGMELHLIHYSYGVNSTEKGDLSSESTVSRIRTEHFPLTLESARPSHTSQYLCATTSSYNSPLHFGNGTRLTVT.